This TCR beta chain was sequenced during a study of PD-1 blockade in classical Hodgkin lymphoma. As for the study in general: Patients received nivolumab 3 mg/kg intravenously every 2 weeks. Findings and limits, study-wide: Newly diagnosed patients were reported to start with lower TCR diversity than healthy donors. It was CD4+ TCR diversity, not CD8+, that rose significantly by C4D1.

On this clone: Its antigen is as yet unknown.

The assay was immunoSEQ multiplex PCR, and TCRdb's table has in-frame clones only and misses some. The sample contains about 32,000 clones, 65% to 85% of which appear only once. This CDR3 contains 12 residues. In germline, CDR1 is SNHLY, CDR2 FYNNEI. Trimming took 3 bases from V and 7 from J; bases not matched to a gene: 2. Regarding time point: cycle 4 day 1 (C4D1), after 5 to 7 weeks of nivolumab. Relapses following autologous stem cell transplantation were seen in all patients, with brentuximab vedotin exposure varying. Best response was recorded as complete response, partial response or progressive disease.

This sequence was found in a human donor with classical Hodgkin lymphoma. The J gene is TRBJ1-2, the V gene TRBV2; 7 bases map to TRBD1. Source: peripheral blood mononuclear cells (PBMCs), taken before the fourth cycle of nivolumab. CDR3 loop: CASSDDRVGYTF. The DNA for the CDR3 is TGTGCCAGCAGTGATGACAGGGTTGGCTACACCTTC.